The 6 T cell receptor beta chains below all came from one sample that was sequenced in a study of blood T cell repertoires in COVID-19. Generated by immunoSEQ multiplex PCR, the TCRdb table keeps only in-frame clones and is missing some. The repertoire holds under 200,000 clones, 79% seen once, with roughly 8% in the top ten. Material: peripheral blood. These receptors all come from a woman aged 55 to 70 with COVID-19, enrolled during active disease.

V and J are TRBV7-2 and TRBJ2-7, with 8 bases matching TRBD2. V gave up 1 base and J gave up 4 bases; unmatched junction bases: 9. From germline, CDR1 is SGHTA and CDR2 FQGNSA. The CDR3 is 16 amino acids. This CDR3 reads CASSLVGGLGMYEQYF. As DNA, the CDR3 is TGTGCCAGCAGCTTAGTTGGGGGACTAGGAATGTACGAGCAGTACTTC.

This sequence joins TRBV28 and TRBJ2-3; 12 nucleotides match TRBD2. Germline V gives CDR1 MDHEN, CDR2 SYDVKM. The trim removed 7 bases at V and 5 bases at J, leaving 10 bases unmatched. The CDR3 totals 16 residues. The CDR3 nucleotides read TGTGCCAGCAACCTCGGACTAGCGGGGCCGGGAGATACGCAGTATTTT. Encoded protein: CASNLGLAGPGDTQYF.

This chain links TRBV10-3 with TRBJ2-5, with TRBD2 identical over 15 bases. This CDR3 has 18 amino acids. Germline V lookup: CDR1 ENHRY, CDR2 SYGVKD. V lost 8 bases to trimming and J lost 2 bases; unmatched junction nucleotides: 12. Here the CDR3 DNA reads TGTGCCATCGGTACCGGGACTAGCGGGGGGAGGAGGCAAGAGACCCAGTACTTC. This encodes CAIGTGTSGGRRQETQYF.

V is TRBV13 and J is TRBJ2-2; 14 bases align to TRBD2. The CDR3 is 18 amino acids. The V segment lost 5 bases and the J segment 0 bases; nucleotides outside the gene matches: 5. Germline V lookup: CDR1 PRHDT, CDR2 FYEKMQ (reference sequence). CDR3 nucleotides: TGTGCCAGCAGCAACGGACTAGCGGGGGGCCCGAACACCGGGGAGCTGTTTTTT. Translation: CASSNGLAGGPNTGELFF.

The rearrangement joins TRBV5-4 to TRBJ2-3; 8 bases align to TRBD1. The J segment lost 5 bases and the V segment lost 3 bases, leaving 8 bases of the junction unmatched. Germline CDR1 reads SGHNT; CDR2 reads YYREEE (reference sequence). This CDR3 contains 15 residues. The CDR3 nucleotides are TGTGCCAGCAGCTATGTCGGACAGGGAGTAGATACGCAGTATTTT. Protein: CASSYVGQGVDTQYF.

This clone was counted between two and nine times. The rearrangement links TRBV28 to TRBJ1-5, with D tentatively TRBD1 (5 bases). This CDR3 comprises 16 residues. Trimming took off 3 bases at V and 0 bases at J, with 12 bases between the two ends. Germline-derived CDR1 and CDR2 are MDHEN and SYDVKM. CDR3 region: CASSFERGYSNQPQHF. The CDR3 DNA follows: TGTGCCAGCAGTTTCGAACGGGGGTATAGCAATCAGCCCCAGCATTTT.